The clone carrying this TCR beta chain showed up many times. TCRdb recomputed calls from the PCR reads with MiXCR, one row per CDR3 protein. The profile shows 90,000 or so distinct CDR3 sequences, under 25% of them singletons. The sample comes from a study of molecular identifiers for immune sequencing clone quantification. This CDR3 spans 15 amino acids. Germline V lookup: CDR1 SGHTA, CDR2 FQGTGA. The junction had 2 bases not matched to a gene; V was cut back by 5 bases and J by 2 bases. J is TRBJ2-3 and V is TRBV7-3; the match to TRBD2 covers 12 bases. Material: naive CD8+ T cells from blood, with Jurkat cell RNA spiked in. As for subset: FACS-sorted CD8+CD4-CCR7+CD45RA+ naive T cells. This clonotype was obtained from a human donor in good health. Some libraries in this study had Jurkat cell RNA spiked in. The CDR3 bases are TGTGCCAGCAGCCGGACTAGCGGGACCACAGATACGCAGTATTTT. Its protein product is CASSRTSGTTDTQYF.